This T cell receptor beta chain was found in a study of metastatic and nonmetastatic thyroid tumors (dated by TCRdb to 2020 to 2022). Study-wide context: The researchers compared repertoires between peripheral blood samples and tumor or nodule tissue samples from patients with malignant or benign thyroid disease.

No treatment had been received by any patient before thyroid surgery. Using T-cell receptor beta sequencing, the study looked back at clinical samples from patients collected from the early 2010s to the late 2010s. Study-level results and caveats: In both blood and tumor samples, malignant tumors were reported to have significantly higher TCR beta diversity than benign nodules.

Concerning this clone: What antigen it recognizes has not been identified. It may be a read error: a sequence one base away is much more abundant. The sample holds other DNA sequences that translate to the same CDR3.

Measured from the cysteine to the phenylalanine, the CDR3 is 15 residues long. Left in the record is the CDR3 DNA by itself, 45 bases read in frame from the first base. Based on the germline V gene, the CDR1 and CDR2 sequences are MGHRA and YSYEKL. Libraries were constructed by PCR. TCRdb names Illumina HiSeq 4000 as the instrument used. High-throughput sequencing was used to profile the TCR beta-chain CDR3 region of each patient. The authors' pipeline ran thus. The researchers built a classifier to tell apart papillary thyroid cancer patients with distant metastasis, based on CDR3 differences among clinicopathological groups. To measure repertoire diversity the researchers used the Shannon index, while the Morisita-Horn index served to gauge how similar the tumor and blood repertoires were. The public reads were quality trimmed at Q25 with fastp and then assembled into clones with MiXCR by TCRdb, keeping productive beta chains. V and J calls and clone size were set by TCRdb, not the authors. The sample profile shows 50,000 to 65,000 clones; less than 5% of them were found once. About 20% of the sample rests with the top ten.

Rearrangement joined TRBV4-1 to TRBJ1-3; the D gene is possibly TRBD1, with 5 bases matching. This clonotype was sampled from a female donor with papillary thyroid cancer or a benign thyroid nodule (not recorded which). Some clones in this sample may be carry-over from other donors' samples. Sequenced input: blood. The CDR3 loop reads CASSLLGTAGNTIYF. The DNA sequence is TGTGCCAGCAGCCTGCTAGGGACGGCTGGAAACACCATATATTTT.